This T cell receptor beta chain derives from a study of T cell repertoires in cytomegalovirus infection. This clonotype was recorded at least ten times. Its target is unknown. Overall study findings and caveats: The ex vivo response showed dominance by HLA-C-restricted CMV-specific TCR beta clonotypes.

With 5 bases clipped from V and 5 bases from J, the junction kept 11 bases outside the gene matches. Germline values: CDR1 SGHVS, CDR2 FQNEAQ. This CDR3 is 16 amino acids long. In TCRdb, the reads were re-called with MiXCR into one record per CDR3 protein. The table includes about 890,000 distinct CDR3 sequences, 31% detected once. The chain uses TRBV7-8 and TRBJ1-1; TRBD1 matches at 10 bases. The sequenced sample was cultured CD8+ T cells from PBMCs, obtained from culture after CMV antigen stimulation. This receptor was obtained from a human donor in good health (CMV status not recorded). Some clones in this sample may be carry-over from other donors' samples. CDR3 DNA sequence: TGTGCCAGCAGCCTCAGACAGGGGGCTAGGATAACTGAAGCTTTCTTT. It translates to CASSLRQGARITEAFF.